These 8 T cell receptor beta chains were sequenced from one sample in a study of T cells after yellow fever vaccination. TCRdb recomputed calls from the 5' RACE reads with MiXCR, one row per CDR3 protein. The sample yields 310,000 or so distinct CDR3 sequences, around 3.6% seen once. The source material was PBMCs, sampled on the day of the yellow fever booster vaccination. These receptors all stem from a man between 18 and 29 years old who received the YFV17D yellow fever vaccine.

The chain has TRBV9 and TRBJ2-4; 7 bases are shared with TRBD1. The CDR3 sequence is 13 residues long. Trimming took 2 bases from V and 6 from J; bases not matched to a gene: 2. Germline V lookup: CDR1 SGDLS, CDR2 YYNGEE. The CDR3 loop reads CASSVRQGNIQYF. Written as DNA, the CDR3 is TGTGCCAGCAGCGTCCGACAGGGAAACATTCAGTACTTC.

This clonotype was picked up many times. The chain combines TRBV7-2 with TRBJ2-1, with 8 bases fitting TRBD1. Looked up from germline, CDR1 is SGHTA and CDR2 is FQGNSA. The V gene end was trimmed by 0 bases and the J gene end by 3 bases; junction bases not matched to a gene: 4. The CDR3 totals 16 residues. This chain's CDR3 is CASSLARDRIYNEQFF. CDR3 nucleotides: TGTGCCAGCAGCTTAGCTCGGGACAGGATCTACAATGAGCAGTTCTTC.

This clonotype has more than one count but fewer than ten. The chain has TRBV11-3 and TRBJ2-1, with D unclear. The CDR3 length is 15 residues. Germline V lookup: CDR1 SGHNT, CDR2 YENEEA. V was clipped by 5 bases and J by 4 bases, with 15 bases between them. The DNA of the CDR3 is TGTGCCAGCAGCAGTCCCCAAGACTCGTACAATGAGCAGTTCTTC. This translates into CASSSPQDSYNEQFF.

The J gene is TRBJ2-3, the V gene TRBV12-3 or TRBV12-4, with a weak D call TRBD1 (5 bases). Trimming stripped 3 bases from V and 6 bases from J, with 16 bases between. CDR3 length: 15 amino acids. DNA for the CDR3: TGTGCCAGCAGTTTGAGGTTGGGGCTGTTCGATACGCAGTATTTT. Amino acid sequence: CASSLRLGLFDTQYF.

The chain carries TRBV12-3 or TRBV12-4 and TRBJ2-4, with D tentatively TRBD1 or TRBD2 (6 bases each). V was shortened by 3 bases and J by 15 bases, with 15 bases between the two germline ends. This CDR3 is built from 12 residues. The CDR3 here is CASSLGGPQRYF. The CDR3 DNA reads as TGTGCCAGCAGTTTGGGGGGCCCCCAGAGGTACTTC.

Ten or more counts support this clonotype. The chain is built from TRBV6-2 or TRBV6-3 and TRBJ2-1; no definite D call. The CDR3 consists of 13 residues. Trimming cost V 6 bases and J 9 bases, with 15 bases left between them. The germline V gene has CDR1 MNHEY and CDR2 SVGEGT. The CDR3 here is CASSPDGLAEQFF. The CDR3 coding sequence is TGTGCCAGCAGCCCCGACGGGCTCGCTGAGCAGTTCTTC.

This clonotype was observed many times. The chain carries TRBV7-2 and TRBJ2-1; D uncertain. CDR1 is SGHTA, CDR2 FQGNSA, per germline. CDR3 length equals 16 residues. V dropped 4 bases and J dropped 3 bases, with 16 bases sitting between them. The CDR3 loop is CASSSSRWVGYNEQFF. The CDR3 DNA reads TGTGCCAGCAGCTCATCACGGTGGGTTGGCTACAATGAGCAGTTCTTC.

This clonotype has a handful of counts. V usage is TRBV6-2 or TRBV6-3 and J usage is TRBJ2-3; either TRBD1 or TRBD2 may fit D (6 bases each). CDR3 size: 13 residues. Trimming removed 3 bases from V and 6 bases from J, with 10 bases in between. Germline lookup yields CDR1 MNHEY and CDR2 SVGEGT. Here the CDR3 reads CASSYQGRDTQYF. The DNA of the CDR3 is TGTGCCAGCAGTTATCAGGGGAGGGATACGCAGTATTTT.